These 23 T cell receptor beta chains share one sample of origin, sequenced in a study of blood T cell repertoires in COVID-19. Sequenced by immunoSEQ multiplex PCR; TCRdb stores in-frame clones only, minus some. The table includes 250,000 or so clones, about 82% detected once. The sequenced material came from PBMCs or T cells enriched from blood (not recorded which). These receptors all stem from a woman aged 50 to 60 who had recovered from COVID-19.

This chain links TRBV14 with TRBJ2-2; D is perhaps TRBD1 (6 bases). The length of the CDR3 is 14 residues. V was shortened by 3 bases and J by 6 bases, with 11 bases between the two germline ends. Per the germline V gene, CDR1 is SGHDN and CDR2 is FVKESK. As DNA, the CDR3 is TGTGCCAGCAGCCAGATGACAGGACCCGGGGAGCTGTTTTTT. Protein: CASSQMTGPGELFF.

This chain links TRBV5-6 with TRBJ2-1; 10 bases match TRBD2. With V trimmed by 4 bases and J by 0 bases, 1 base remained unmatched. The V gene's germline CDR1 is SGHDT and CDR2 YYEEEE. CDR3 size: 15 residues. The CDR3 DNA follows: TGTGCCAGCAGCCCTAGCGGGAGCTCCTACAATGAGCAGTTCTTC. This codes for CASSPSGSSYNEQFF. Filled out from reference TRBV5-6 and TRBJ2-1, the complete variable domain reads DAGVTQSPTHLIKTRGQQVTLRCSPKSGHDTVSWYQQALGQGPQFIFQYYEEEERQRGNFPDRFSGHQFPNYSSELNVNALLLGDSALYLCASSPSGSSYNEQFFGPGTRLTVL.

This clone is a singleton in its sample. J is TRBJ2-1 and V is TRBV28, with 10 positions matching TRBD2. This CDR3 is 21 amino acids long. Germline CDR1 MDHEN, CDR2 SYDVKM. V dropped 2 bases and J dropped 0; count of bases not matched to a gene: 16. The CDR3: CASSLPAVASGSSSSYNEQFF. In DNA, the CDR3 is TGTGCCAGCAGTTTACCCGCGGTGGCTAGCGGGAGTTCCAGCTCCTACAATGAGCAGTTCTTC.

V and J are TRBV25-1 and TRBJ1-5, with 8 bases identical to TRBD1. V shed 8 bases and J 4 bases; nucleotides not matched to a gene: 7. Germline V gene lookup returns CDR1 MGHDK and CDR2 SYGVNS. The CDR3 is 14 amino acids. The CDR3 protein is CASSWTGTNQPQHF. The CDR3 DNA reads TGTGCCAGCTCCTGGACAGGGACGAATCAGCCCCAGCATTTT.

V gene TRBV4-1 combines with J gene TRBJ1-6; D is perhaps TRBD1 (6 bases). Trimming took off 3 bases at V and 4 bases at J, with 16 bases between the two ends. CDR1 is MGHRA, CDR2 YSYEKL, per germline. There are 17 residues in the CDR3. The CDR3 bases are TGCGCCAGCAGCCAGGACGTGGACAGAAGATATAATTCACCCCTCCACTTT. Residues: CASSQDVDRRYNSPLHF.

This clone was observed once. The gene calls are TRBV3-1 (or the pseudogene TRBV3-2) and TRBJ2-1; TRBD2 matches 8 bases. V was pared by 6 bases and J by 9 bases, with 10 bases of the junction left unmatched. The CDR3 runs 14 residues. Germline V gene lookup returns CDR1 LGHDT and CDR2 YNNKEL (reference sequence). The CDR3 here is CASRPTSGLGEQFF. The CDR3 DNA is TGTGCCAGCAGACCAACTAGCGGCCTGGGTGAGCAGTTCTTC.

The chain links TRBV29-1 to TRBJ2-1; D gene ambiguous. Between the trimmed V and J ends, which lost 7 bases and 6 bases, there was a span of 10 bases. Germline CDR1 SQVTM, CDR2 ANQGSEA. The CDR3 extends over 11 amino acids. The CDR3 DNA sequence: TGCAGCGGCTTGAACGGCAATGAGCAGTTCTTC. Translating gives CSGLNGNEQFF.

The V gene is TRBV29-1, the J gene TRBJ1-2; a weak D match, TRBD1 (6 bases). Per germline, CDR1 SQVTM and CDR2 ANQGSEA. This CDR3 is built from 12 residues. V dropped 7 bases and J dropped 8 bases, with 17 bases sitting between them. CDR3 sequence reads: CSAEGGARGYTF. Here the CDR3 DNA reads TGCAGCGCCGAGGGGGGGGCACGAGGCTACACCTTC.

This sequence joins TRBV2 and TRBJ1-4, with a possible D match to TRBD1 (5 bases). The V end lost 6 bases, the J end lost 0 bases, and 8 bases lay between the germline ends. There are 14 residues in the CDR3. Germline CDR1 SNHLY, CDR2 FYNNEI. The DNA of the CDR3 is TGTGCCAGCAGGACAGTGTCAACTAATGAAAAACTGTTTTTT. Protein: CASRTVSTNEKLFF.

The CDR3 loop is CASSYSWNREEGYTF. In DNA, the CDR3 is TGTGCCAGCAGTTACTCGTGGAACCGGGAGGAAGGCTACACCTTC. V gene TRBV6-5 combines with J gene TRBJ1-2; D remains ambiguous. V was pared by 0 bases and J by 8 bases, with 16 bases between. The CDR3 has 15 residues. Germline V gives CDR1 MNHEY, CDR2 SVGAGI.

The chain uses TRBV18 and TRBJ1-6; 9 bases are shared with TRBD1. Germline CDR1 and CDR2: KGHSH and LQKENI. This CDR3 spans 14 amino acids. V was pared by 4 bases and J by 10 bases, with 5 bases of the junction left unmatched. The CDR3 sequence: CASSRDRDGSPLHF. The CDR3, as DNA: TGTGCCAGCTCACGGGACAGGGATGGGTCACCCCTCCACTTT.

This clone showed up just once. This rearrangement joins TRBV11-1 to TRBJ1-1, with a weak D call TRBD1 (6 bases). CDR1 and CDR2 (germline): SGHAT, FQDESV (reference sequence). This CDR3 has 14 residues. Trimming stripped 5 bases from V and 1 base from J, with 11 bases between. The CDR3 region is CASSPLDRNTEAFF. The CDR3 nucleotides read TGTGCCAGCAGCCCCCTGGACAGGAACACTGAAGCTTTCTTT.

With respect to this clone: Within the sample, other DNA sequences also encode this same CDR3. The chain uses TRBV9 and TRBJ1-2; 8 bases agree with TRBD1. The germline V gene has CDR1 SGDLS and CDR2 YYNGEE. Trimming took 3 bases from V and 2 from J; bases not matched to a gene: 3. The CDR3 contains 14 residues. CDR3 coding DNA: TGTGCCAGCAGCGCCCGACAGGGGAACTATGGCTACACCTTC. This translates into CASSARQGNYGYTF. Drawing the rest from reference TRBV9 and TRBJ1-2, the complete variable domain is DSGVTQTPKHLITATGQRVTLRCSPRSGDLSVYWYQQSLDQGLQFLIQYYNGEERAKGNILERFSAQQFPDLHSELNLSSLELGDSALYFCASSARQGNYGYTFGSGTRLTVV.

This sequence joins TRBV4-2 and TRBJ1-1; a weak D match, TRBD1 (6 bases). The CDR3 sequence is 17 residues long. Germline lookup yields CDR1 LGHNA and CDR2 YNFKEQ. V dropped 2 bases and J dropped 0 bases, with 16 bases sitting between them. The CDR3 DNA sequence: TGTGCCAGCAGCCAAAACAGGGTGGTACAACTGAACACTGAAGCTTTCTTT. It specifies CASSQNRVVQLNTEAFF.

The chain uses TRBV2 and TRBJ2-1; a weak D match, TRBD1 (5 bases). Trimming took 8 bases from V and 12 from J, leaving 11 bases between them. This CDR3 contains 10 residues. Germline CDR1 SNHLY, CDR2 FYNNEI. CDR3 residues: CASVVGVQFF. In DNA form, the CDR3 reads TGTGCCAGCGTTGTAGGGGTGCAGTTCTTC. Full variable domain (missing parts from reference TRBV2 and TRBJ2-1): EPEVTQTPSHQVTQMGQEVILRCVPISNHLYFYWYRQILGQKVEFLVSFYNNEISEKSEIFDDQFSVERPDGSNFTLKIRSTKLEDSAMYFCASVVGVQFFGPGTRLTVL.

This chain connects TRBV5-1 to TRBJ1-2; D is uncertain. The CDR3 is made up of 13 amino acids. Germline-derived CDR1 and CDR2 are SGHRS and YFSETQ. Between the trimmed V and J ends, which lost 0 bases and 5 bases, there was a span of 8 bases. CDR3 amino acids: CASSLDSKYGYTF. CDR3 coding DNA: TGCGCCAGCAGCTTGGACAGCAAGTATGGCTACACCTTC.

The genes are TRBV7-2 and TRBJ2-5; D might be TRBD2 (6 bases). Germline assignment: CDR1 SGHTA and CDR2 FQGNSA. Trimming stripped 5 bases from V and 7 bases from J, with 20 bases between. CDR3 length: 15 amino acids. Here the CDR3 DNA reads TGTGCCAGCAGCACTTCGACGGGAGTAAGGGGGACCCAGTACTTC. Its protein product is CASSTSTGVRGTQYF.

V and J are TRBV28 and TRBJ1-1; D remains unclear. Per the germline V gene, CDR1 is MDHEN and CDR2 is SYDVKM. The V gene lost 6 bases and the J gene lost 1 base, with 18 bases spanning the gap. This CDR3 region has 16 residues. The CDR3 sequence: CASSAWTGSSNTEAFF. CDR3 coding DNA: TGTGCCAGCAGCGCCTGGACGGGGAGCTCGAACACTGAAGCTTTCTTT. The full variable domain, with the rest looked up from reference TRBV28 and TRBJ1-1, is DVKVTQSSRYLVKRTGEKVFLECVQDMDHENMFWYRQDPGLGLRLIYFSYDVKMKEKGDIPEGYSVSREKKERFSLILESASTNQTSMYLCASSAWTGSSNTEAFFGQGTRLTVV.

This clone showed up just a few times. The chain links TRBV5-1 to TRBJ1-4; D gene uncertain. Germline assignment: CDR1 SGHRS and CDR2 YFSETQ. V was shortened by 0 bases and J by 0 bases, with 9 bases between the two germline ends. The CDR3 totals 16 residues. The CDR3 DNA reads TGCGCCAGCAGCTTGGGGTCAGATACAACTAATGAAAAACTGTTTTTT. Its translation is CASSLGSDTTNEKLFF.

As DNA, the CDR3 is TGTGCCAGCAGCCGGATGGGACTAGCGGGAGTAATCTACAATGAGCAGTTCTTC. The encoded protein is CASSRMGLAGVIYNEQFF. The chain carries TRBV7-2 and TRBJ2-1, with 14 nucleotides matching TRBD2. The CDR3 is 18 residues long. Looked up from germline, CDR1 is SGHTA and CDR2 is FQGNSA. The V and J ends lost 5 bases and 3 bases, in that order; junction bases with no gene match: 9.

The chain uses TRBV19 and TRBJ1-5; a possible D gene is TRBD1 (5 bases). The CDR3 extends over 15 amino acids. Germline CDR1 and CDR2: LNHDA and SQIVND (reference sequence). Trimming took off 6 bases at V and 4 bases at J, with 16 bases between the two ends. The CDR3 nucleotides read TGTGCCAGTAGAAAGGACCGGTCAGGGAATCAGCCCCAGCATTTT. Translation: CASRKDRSGNQPQHF.

V is TRBV6-2 or TRBV6-3 and J is TRBJ1-2; D unresolved. CDR3 length: 11 residues. Trimming removed 5 bases from V and 2 bases from J, with 3 bases in between. Per the germline V gene, CDR1 is MNHEY and CDR2 is SVGEGT. As DNA, the CDR3 is TGTGCCAGCAGTGCGAACTATGGCTACACCTTC. It yields the protein CASSANYGYTF.

The chain employs TRBV28 and TRBJ1-1, with a weak D call TRBD1 (5 bases). Germline V CDR1 and CDR2: MDHEN, SYDVKM. The CDR3 consists of 15 residues. V lost 6 bases, J lost 2 bases, and 16 bases lay in between. CDR3 amino acids: CASSHRKGSNTEAFF. The DNA for the CDR3 is TGTGCCAGCAGCCACAGGAAAGGAAGTAACACTGAAGCTTTCTTT.